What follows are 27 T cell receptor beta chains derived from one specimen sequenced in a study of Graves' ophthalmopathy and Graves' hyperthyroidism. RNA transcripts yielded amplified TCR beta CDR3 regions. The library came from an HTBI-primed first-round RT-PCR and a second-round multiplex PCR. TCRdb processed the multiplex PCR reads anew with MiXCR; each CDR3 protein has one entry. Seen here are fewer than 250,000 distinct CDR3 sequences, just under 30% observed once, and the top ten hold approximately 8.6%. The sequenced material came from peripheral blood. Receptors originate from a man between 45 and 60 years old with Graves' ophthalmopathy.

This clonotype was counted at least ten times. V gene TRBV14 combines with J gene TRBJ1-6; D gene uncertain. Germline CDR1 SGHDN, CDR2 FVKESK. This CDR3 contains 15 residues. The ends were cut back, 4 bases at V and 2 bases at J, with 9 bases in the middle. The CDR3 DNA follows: TGTGCCAGCAGCCTCTCTCGTCCCTATAATTCACCCCTCCACTTT. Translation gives CASSLSRPYNSPLHF.

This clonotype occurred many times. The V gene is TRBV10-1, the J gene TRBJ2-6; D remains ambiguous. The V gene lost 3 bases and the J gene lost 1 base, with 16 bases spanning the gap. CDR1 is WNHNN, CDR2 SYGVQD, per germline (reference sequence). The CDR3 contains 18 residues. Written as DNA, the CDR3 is TGCGCCAGCAGTGACCATAAGCGAGAGGCGTCTGGGGCCAACGTCCTGACTTTC. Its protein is CASSDHKREASGANVLTF.

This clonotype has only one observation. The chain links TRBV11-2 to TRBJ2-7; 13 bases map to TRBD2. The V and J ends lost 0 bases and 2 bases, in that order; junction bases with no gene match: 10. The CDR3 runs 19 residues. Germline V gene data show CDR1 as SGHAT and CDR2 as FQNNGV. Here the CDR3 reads CASSLDQGLAGTKPYEQYF. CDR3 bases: TGTGCCAGCAGCTTAGATCAGGGACTAGCGGGAACTAAACCCTACGAGCAGTACTTC. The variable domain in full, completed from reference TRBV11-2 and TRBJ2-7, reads EAGVAQSPRYKIIEKRQSVAFWCNPISGHATLYWYQQILGQGPKLLIQFQNNGVVDDSQLPKDRFSAERLKGVDSTLKIQPAKLEDSAVYLCASSLDQGLAGTKPYEQYFGPGTRLTVT.

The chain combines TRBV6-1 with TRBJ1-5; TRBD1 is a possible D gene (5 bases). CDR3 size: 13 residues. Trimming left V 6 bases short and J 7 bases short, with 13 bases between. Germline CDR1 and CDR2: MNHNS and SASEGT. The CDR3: CASRTINRQPQHF. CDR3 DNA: TGTGCCAGCAGGACCATAAACAGGCAGCCCCAGCATTTT.

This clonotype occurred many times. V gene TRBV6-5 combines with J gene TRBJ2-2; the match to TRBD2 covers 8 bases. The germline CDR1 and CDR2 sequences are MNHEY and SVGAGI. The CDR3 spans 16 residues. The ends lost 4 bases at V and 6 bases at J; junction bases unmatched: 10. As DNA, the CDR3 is TGTGCCAGCAGTTTCCGGGGGGGCGTAAATCCCGGGGAGCTGTTTTTT. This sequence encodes CASSFRGGVNPGELFF.

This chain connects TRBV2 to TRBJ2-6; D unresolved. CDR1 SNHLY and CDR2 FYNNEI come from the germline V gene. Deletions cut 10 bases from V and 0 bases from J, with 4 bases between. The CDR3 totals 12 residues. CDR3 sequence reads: CATGSGANVLTF. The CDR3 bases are TGTGCCACCGGCTCTGGGGCCAACGTCCTGACTTTC.

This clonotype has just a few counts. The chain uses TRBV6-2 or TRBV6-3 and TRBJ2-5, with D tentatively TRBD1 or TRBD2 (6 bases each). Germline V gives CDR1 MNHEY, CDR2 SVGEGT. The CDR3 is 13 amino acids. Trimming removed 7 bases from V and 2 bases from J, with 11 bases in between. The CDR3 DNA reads TGTGCCAGCAAGAGAGGGGGGCAAGAGACCCAGTACTTC. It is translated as CASKRGGQETQYF.

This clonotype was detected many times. The CDR3 DNA is TGTGCCAGCAGCACGGGACTAGCGCTCGAGCAGTACTTC. It is translated as CASSTGLALEQYF. The chain combines TRBV28 with TRBJ2-7; 10 bases align to TRBD2. The CDR3 is 13 residues long. Germline CDR1 is MDHEN and CDR2 is SYDVKM. J lost 6 bases, V lost 6 bases, and 5 bases had no gene match.

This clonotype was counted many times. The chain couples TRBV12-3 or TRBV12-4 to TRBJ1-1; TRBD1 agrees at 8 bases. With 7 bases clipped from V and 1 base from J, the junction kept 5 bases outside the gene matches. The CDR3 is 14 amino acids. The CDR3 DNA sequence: TGTGCCAGCACAACCGGGACAGGGAACACTGAAGCTTTCTTT. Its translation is CASTTGTGNTEAFF.

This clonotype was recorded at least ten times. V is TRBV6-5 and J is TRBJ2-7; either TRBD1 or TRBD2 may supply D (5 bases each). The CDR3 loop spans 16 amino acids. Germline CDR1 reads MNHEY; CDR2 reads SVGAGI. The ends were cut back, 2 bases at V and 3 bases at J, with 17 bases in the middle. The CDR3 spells CASSYAEFGDGYEQYF. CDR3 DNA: TGTGCCAGCAGTTACGCGGAGTTTGGGGACGGCTACGAGCAGTACTTC.

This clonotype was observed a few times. CDR3 DNA sequence: TGTGCCAGCAGTCCATGGGACAGGGGGCGGTACGAGCAGTACTTC. The encoded protein is CASSPWDRGRYEQYF. The rearrangement links TRBV12-3 or TRBV12-4 to TRBJ2-7, with 12 bases matching TRBD1. V shed 5 bases and J 4 bases; nucleotides not matched to a gene: 6. There are 15 residues in the CDR3.

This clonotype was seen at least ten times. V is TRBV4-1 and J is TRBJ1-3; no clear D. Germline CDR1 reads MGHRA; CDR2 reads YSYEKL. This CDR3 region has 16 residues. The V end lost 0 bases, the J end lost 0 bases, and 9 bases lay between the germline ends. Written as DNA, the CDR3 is TGCGCCAGCAGCCAAGAGGGCCCGTACTCTGGAAACACCATATATTTT. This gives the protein CASSQEGPYSGNTIYF.

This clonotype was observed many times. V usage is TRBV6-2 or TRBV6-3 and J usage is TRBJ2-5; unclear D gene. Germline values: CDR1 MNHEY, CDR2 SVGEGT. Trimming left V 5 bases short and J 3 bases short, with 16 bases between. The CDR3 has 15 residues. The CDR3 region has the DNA TGTGCCAGCAGTAGCCCACAAGCGAACAAAGAGACCCAGTACTTC. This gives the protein CASSSPQANKETQYF.

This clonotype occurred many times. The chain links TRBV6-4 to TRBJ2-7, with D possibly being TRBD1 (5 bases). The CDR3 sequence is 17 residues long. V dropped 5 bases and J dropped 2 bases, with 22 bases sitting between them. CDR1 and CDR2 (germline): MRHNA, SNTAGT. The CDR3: CASSLRNQGTSAYEQYF. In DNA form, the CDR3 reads TGTGCCAGCAGTCTCAGAAATCAGGGCACTTCCGCCTACGAGCAGTACTTC.

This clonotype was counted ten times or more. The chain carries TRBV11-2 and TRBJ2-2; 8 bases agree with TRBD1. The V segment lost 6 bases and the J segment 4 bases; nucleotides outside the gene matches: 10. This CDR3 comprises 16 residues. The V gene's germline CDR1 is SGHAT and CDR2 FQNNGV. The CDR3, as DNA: TGTGCCAGCAGGTCACTTCGGACAGGGAGCACCGGGGAGCTGTTTTTT. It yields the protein CASRSLRTGSTGELFF.

CDR3 sequence: CSARTSGGSGELFF. For the CDR3, the DNA is TGCAGTGCAAGGACTAGCGGGGGGTCCGGGGAGCTGTTTTTT. The chain combines TRBV20-1 with TRBJ2-2; 14 bases line up with TRBD2. Germline V gives CDR1 DFQATT, CDR2 SNEGSKA (reference sequence). This CDR3 comprises 14 residues. J lost 6 bases, V lost 6 bases, and 3 bases had no gene match.

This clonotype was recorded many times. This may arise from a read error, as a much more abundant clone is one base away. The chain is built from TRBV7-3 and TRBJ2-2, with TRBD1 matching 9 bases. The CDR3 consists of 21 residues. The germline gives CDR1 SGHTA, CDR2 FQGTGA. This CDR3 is CASSLIGPNSRDRDKFGELLF. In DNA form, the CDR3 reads TGTGCCAGCAGCTTAATTGGTCCGAACTCCCGGGACAGGGATAAATTCGGGGAGCTGCTTTTT.

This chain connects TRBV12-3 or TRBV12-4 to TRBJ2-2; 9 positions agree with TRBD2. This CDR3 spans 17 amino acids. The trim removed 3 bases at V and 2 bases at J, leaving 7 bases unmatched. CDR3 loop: CASSLNPSGVNTGELFF. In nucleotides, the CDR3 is TGTGCCAGCAGTTTGAACCCTAGCGGGGTTAACACCGGGGAGCTGTTTTTT.

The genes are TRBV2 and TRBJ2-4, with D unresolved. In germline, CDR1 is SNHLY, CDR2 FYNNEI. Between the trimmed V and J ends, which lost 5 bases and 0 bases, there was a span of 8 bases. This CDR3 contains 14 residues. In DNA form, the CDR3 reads TGTGCCAGCAGTACGAGCAGAGCCAAAAACATTCAGTACTTC. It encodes CASSTSRAKNIQYF.

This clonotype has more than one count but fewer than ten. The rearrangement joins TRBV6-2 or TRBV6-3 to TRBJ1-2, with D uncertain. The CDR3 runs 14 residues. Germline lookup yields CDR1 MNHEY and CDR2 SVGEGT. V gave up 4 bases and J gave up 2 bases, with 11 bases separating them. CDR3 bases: TGTGCCAGCAGTTCCCCCCGGGAGAACTATGGCTACACCTTC. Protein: CASSSPRENYGYTF.

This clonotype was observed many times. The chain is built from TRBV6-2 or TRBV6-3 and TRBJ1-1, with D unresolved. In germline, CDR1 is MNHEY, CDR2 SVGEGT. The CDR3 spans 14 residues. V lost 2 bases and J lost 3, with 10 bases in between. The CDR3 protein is CASSYPTLDTEAFF. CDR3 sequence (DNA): TGTGCCAGCAGTTACCCGACCTTGGACACTGAAGCTTTCTTT.

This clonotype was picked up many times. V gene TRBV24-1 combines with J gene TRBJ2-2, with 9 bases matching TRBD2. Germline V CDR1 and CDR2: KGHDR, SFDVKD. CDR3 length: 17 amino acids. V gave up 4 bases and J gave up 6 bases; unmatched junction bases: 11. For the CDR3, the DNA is TGTGCCACCAGTGACCCCATCCGCGGGAGGGCCGCCGGGGAGCTGTTTTTT. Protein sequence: CATSDPIRGRAAGELFF.

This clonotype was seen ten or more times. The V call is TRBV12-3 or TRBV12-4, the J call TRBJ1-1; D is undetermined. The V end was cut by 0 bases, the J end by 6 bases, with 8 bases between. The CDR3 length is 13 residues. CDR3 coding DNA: TGTGCCAGCAGTTTAGCGCGGGTTTCTGAAGCTTTCTTT. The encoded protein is CASSLARVSEAFF.

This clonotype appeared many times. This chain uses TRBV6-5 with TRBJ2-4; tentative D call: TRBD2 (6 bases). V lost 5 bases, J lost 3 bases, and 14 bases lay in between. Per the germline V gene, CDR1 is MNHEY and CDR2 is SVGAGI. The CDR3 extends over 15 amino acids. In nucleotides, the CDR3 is TGTGCCAGCAGTAATCTGGACGGGGGCAAAAACATTCAGTACTTC. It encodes CASSNLDGGKNIQYF.

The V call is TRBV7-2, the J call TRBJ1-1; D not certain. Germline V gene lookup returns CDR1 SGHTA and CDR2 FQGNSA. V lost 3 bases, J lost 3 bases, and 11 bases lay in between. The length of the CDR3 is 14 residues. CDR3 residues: CASSFATLDTEAFF. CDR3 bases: TGTGCCAGCAGCTTCGCTACGTTGGACACTGAAGCTTTCTTT.

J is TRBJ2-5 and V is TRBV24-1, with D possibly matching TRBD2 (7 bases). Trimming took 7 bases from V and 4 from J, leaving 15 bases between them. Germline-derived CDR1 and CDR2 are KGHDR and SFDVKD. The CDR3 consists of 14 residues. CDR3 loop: CATSRGALGETQYF. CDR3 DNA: TGTGCCACCAGCCGGGGGGCGCTGGGAGAGACCCAGTACTTC.

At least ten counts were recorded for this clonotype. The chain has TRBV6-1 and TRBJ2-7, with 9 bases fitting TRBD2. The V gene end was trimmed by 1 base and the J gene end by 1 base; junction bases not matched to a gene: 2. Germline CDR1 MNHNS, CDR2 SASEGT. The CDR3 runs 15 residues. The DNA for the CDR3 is TGTGCCAGCAGTGAAGAACTAGCGGGTTCCTACGAGCAGTACTTC. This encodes CASSEELAGSYEQYF.